Listed here are 28 T cell receptor beta chains from one sample, sequenced in a study of shared clonotypes between healthy human individuals. Naive CD8 cells lacked CD45RO, underwent positive selection for CCR7 and left out terminally differentiated effector memory CD45RA+ cells. Repertoires were generated with immunoSEQ multiplex PCR, while TCRdb's copy carries only in-frame clones and drops some. Found here are about 870,000 clones, 80% to 95% of them singletons; the top ten hold 20% to 30%. The material sequenced was naive CD8+ T cells sorted from blood. The source is a man aged 25 to 40 in good health.

The chain is built from TRBV6-4 and TRBJ2-2; a weak D match, TRBD1 (7 bases). Germline V CDR1 and CDR2: MRHNA, SNTAGT. V was clipped by 1 base and J by 5 bases, with 14 bases between them. The CDR3 runs to 16 residues. CDR3 sequence: CASSDLSQGGTGELFF. DNA for the CDR3: TGTGCCAGCAGTGACTTGTCCCAGGGGGGTACCGGGGAGCTGTTTTTT.

This rearrangement joins TRBV7-2 to TRBJ2-1, with TRBD2 identical over 12 bases. The trim removed 1 base at V and 10 bases at J, leaving 8 bases unmatched. Germline CDR1 SGHTA, CDR2 FQGNSA. This CDR3 region has 16 residues. CDR3 loop: CASSLDRTSGVWEQFF. The CDR3 DNA follows: TGTGCCAGCAGCTTAGATAGGACTAGCGGGGTCTGGGAGCAGTTCTTC.

The chain is built from TRBV29-1 and TRBJ2-5; 7 nucleotides match TRBD2. CDR1 is SQVTM, CDR2 ANQGSEA, per germline. CDR3 length: 15 residues. The ends lost 1 base at V and 5 bases at J; junction bases unmatched: 10. CDR3 sequence reads: CSVEARGEARETQYF. CDR3 nucleotides: TGCAGCGTTGAAGCCCGGGGGGAAGCGAGGGAGACCCAGTACTTC.

The chain recombines TRBV5-6 with TRBJ2-7, with 11 bases matching TRBD1. Looked up from germline, CDR1 is SGHDT and CDR2 is YYEEEE. The CDR3 totals 14 residues. Germline trimming cut 7 bases from V and 4 bases from J; bases unmatched to any gene: 7. The CDR3 DNA is TGTGCCAGCCTAGGAGGACAGGGGGCATACGAGCAGTACTTC. It encodes CASLGGQGAYEQYF.

This chain links TRBV4-1 with TRBJ1-2, with TRBD1 identical over 7 bases. Trimming took 3 bases from V and 4 from J; bases not matched to a gene: 2. The length of the CDR3 is 13 residues. Germline assignment: CDR1 MGHRA and CDR2 YSYEKL. CDR3 sequence reads: CASSQRGPYGYTF. The CDR3 DNA reads TGCGCCAGCAGCCAGAGGGGGCCCTATGGCTACACCTTC.

The V and J genes are TRBV28 and TRBJ2-6; D is uncertain. The CDR3 has 14 amino acids. The V end lost 6 bases, the J end lost 3 bases, and 9 bases lay between the germline ends. Looked up from germline, CDR1 is MDHEN and CDR2 is SYDVKM. The CDR3, as DNA: TGTGCCAGCAGCCCTACAAATGGGGCCAACGTCCTGACTTTC. Translating gives CASSPTNGANVLTF. Looking up the rest from reference TRBV28 and TRBJ2-6 gives the full variable domain: DVKVTQSSRYLVKRTGEKVFLECVQDMDHENMFWYRQDPGLGLRLIYFSYDVKMKEKGDIPEGYSVSREKKERFSLILESASTNQTSMYLCASSPTNGANVLTFGAGSRLTVL.

The V call is TRBV7-2, the J call TRBJ2-1, with TRBD1 matching over 8 bases. The CDR3 has 14 amino acids. With 4 bases clipped from V and 8 bases from J, the junction kept 7 bases outside the gene matches. Germline lookup yields CDR1 SGHTA and CDR2 FQGNSA. The CDR3 sequence: CASSSSDREDEQFF. The CDR3 bases are TGTGCCAGCAGCTCTTCGGACAGGGAGGATGAGCAGTTCTTC.

The chain links TRBV6-5 to TRBJ2-5, with 11 bases matching TRBD1. V dropped 2 bases and J dropped 9; count of bases not matched to a gene: 8. This CDR3 comprises 15 residues. Germline CDR1 is MNHEY and CDR2 is SVGAGI. The CDR3 nucleotides are TGTGCCAGCAGTTACCCGGGACAGGGGGTAGCTGCCCAGTACTTC. Protein product: CASSYPGQGVAAQYF.

This clone occurred a few times. The rearrangement uses TRBV19 and TRBJ2-7; 7 bases agree with TRBD2. The CDR3 consists of 14 residues. CDR1 and CDR2 (germline): LNHDA, SQIVND (reference sequence). The V and J ends lost 5 bases and 2 bases, in that order; junction bases with no gene match: 6. CDR3 coding DNA: TGTGCCAGTAGTTTGACTAGCTCGGCCTACGAGCAGTACTTC. Translation: CASSLTSSAYEQYF.

Comments on this clone: Other DNA sequences of this sample code for an identical CDR3. The V and J genes are TRBV7-9 and TRBJ2-7; D might be TRBD2 (6 bases). The CDR3 loop spans 12 amino acids. In germline, CDR1 is SEHNR, CDR2 FQNEAQ (reference sequence). V was shortened by 5 bases and J by 3 bases, with 8 bases between the two germline ends. CDR3 residues: CASSPTSYEQYF. In DNA, the CDR3 is TGTGCCAGCAGCCCGACTAGCTACGAGCAGTACTTC.

V usage is TRBV14 and J usage is TRBJ1-2, with a tentative D call TRBD1 (6 bases). Between the trimmed V and J ends, which lost 3 bases and 2 bases, there was a span of 16 bases. The V gene's germline CDR1 is SGHDN and CDR2 FVKESK. CDR3 size: 16 residues. CDR3 protein: CASSQGPGGANYGYTF. Written as DNA, the CDR3 is TGTGCCAGCAGCCAGGGCCCCGGGGGCGCGAACTATGGCTACACCTTC.

This chain uses TRBV27 with TRBJ2-3, with D unclear. Trimming cost V 4 bases and J 0 bases, with 8 bases left between them. CDR3 length equals 14 residues. Germline V gives CDR1 MNHEY, CDR2 SMNVEV (reference sequence). In nucleotides, the CDR3 is TGTGCCAGCAGTTCCCTGACTAGCACAGATACGCAGTATTTT. This encodes CASSSLTSTDTQYF.

In regard to this clone: The same CDR3 can be traced to other DNA sequences in this sample. V usage is TRBV2 and J usage is TRBJ2-7; no clear D. The germline V gene has CDR1 SNHLY and CDR2 FYNNEI. V shed 7 bases and J shed 0 bases, with 13 bases lying between them. CDR3 length: 14 amino acids. Here the CDR3 reads CASTDLESSYEQYF. The CDR3 DNA reads TGTGCCAGCACCGACTTGGAAAGCTCCTACGAGCAGTACTTC.

V and J are TRBV27 and TRBJ2-2; 10 bases are shared with TRBD2. CDR1 is MNHEY, CDR2 SMNVEV, per germline (reference sequence). The CDR3 has 14 amino acids. V gave up 10 bases and J gave up 5 bases; unmatched junction bases: 7. CDR3 in amino acids: CATAGTSVTGELFF. The CDR3 DNA is TGTGCCACCGCCGGGACTAGCGTAACCGGGGAGCTGTTTTTT.

V usage is TRBV27 and J usage is TRBJ2-3; TRBD1 is a possible D gene (5 bases). There are 13 residues in the CDR3. Germline lookup yields CDR1 MNHEY and CDR2 SMNVEV (reference sequence). V lost 1 base to trimming and J lost 4 bases, with 6 bases between them. The CDR3 bases are TGTGCCAGCAGTTTATTAGGGGCAGATACGCAGTATTTT. This codes for CASSLLGADTQYF.

This rearrangement joins TRBV27 to TRBJ2-7; 8 nucleotides agree with TRBD1. Germline V lookup: CDR1 MNHEY, CDR2 SMNVEV (reference sequence). V was clipped by 4 bases and J by 4 bases; unmatched bases: 6. The CDR3 sequence is 14 residues long. The CDR3 DNA is TGTGCCAGCAGTTCTTTGGGACAGGTATACGAGCAGTACTTC. It specifies CASSSLGQVYEQYF.

A word on this clone: This sample also contains other DNA sequences that code for the same CDR3. V is TRBV12-5 and J is TRBJ1-1; D gene uncertain. This CDR3 is 13 amino acids long. The germline gives CDR1 LGHNT, CDR2 FRNRAP. Deletions cut 2 bases from V and 1 base from J, with 5 bases between. The DNA for the CDR3 is TGTGCTAGTGGTTTGAGTCCGAACACTGAAGCTTTCTTT. Its translation is CASGLSPNTEAFF.

The V call is TRBV11-2, the J call TRBJ1-1; the D is unclear. Germline V lookup: CDR1 SGHAT, CDR2 FQNNGV. The CDR3 runs to 15 residues. V lost 1 base, J lost 0 bases, and 9 bases lay in between. The CDR3 coding sequence is TGTGCCAGCAGCTTAGCCCGGGCGGTGAACACTGAAGCTTTCTTT. Translating it yields CASSLARAVNTEAFF.

The V and J genes are TRBV14 and TRBJ2-7; D is unresolved. The CDR3 is 14 residues long. Germline V gene lookup returns CDR1 SGHDN and CDR2 FVKESK. V dropped 0 bases and J dropped 4 bases, with 10 bases sitting between them. CDR3: CASSQDDGGYEQYF. CDR3 in DNA: TGTGCCAGCAGCCAAGATGATGGTGGTTACGAGCAGTACTTC.

This chain connects TRBV15 to TRBJ2-7; perhaps TRBD1 as D (6 bases). This CDR3 region has 11 residues. The germline V gene encodes CDR1 LNHNV and CDR2 YYDKDF (reference sequence). Deletions cut 3 bases from V and 8 bases from J, with 8 bases between. The chain's CDR3 is CATSSGQKQYF. In nucleotides, the CDR3 is TGTGCCACCAGCAGTGGACAGAAGCAGTACTTC.

The chain combines TRBV7-6 with TRBJ2-1; D not certain. The V gene lost 1 base and the J gene lost 9 bases, with 4 bases spanning the gap. Germline CDR1 reads SGHVS; CDR2 reads FNYEAQ. The CDR3 is 11 residues long. The CDR3 region is CASSLGFEQFF. CDR3 DNA sequence: TGTGCCAGCAGCTTAGGGTTTGAGCAGTTCTTC.

This chain connects TRBV9 to TRBJ2-5; 9 positions agree with TRBD1. Germline values: CDR1 SGDLS, CDR2 YYNGEE. Trimming took 0 bases from V and 2 from J; bases not matched to a gene: 2. CDR3 length: 15 amino acids. The CDR3 sequence is CASSVVGTGQETQYF. The CDR3 region has the DNA TGTGCCAGCAGCGTAGTCGGGACAGGGCAAGAGACCCAGTACTTC.

About this clone itself: A read error may explain this, as a much larger clone is one base away. This chain joins TRBV6-1 and TRBJ2-3; the match to TRBD2 covers 7 bases. The CDR3 spans 13 residues. After removal of 5 bases from V and 2 bases from J, the junction contained 1 base not matched to a gene. Germline CDR1 is MNHNS and CDR2 is SASEGT. CDR3 in DNA: TGTGCCAGCAGTAGACTAGCCACAGATACGCAGTATTTT. This sequence encodes CASSRLATDTQYF.

Comments on this clone: Other nucleotide sequences from this sample produce the same CDR3. The rearrangement joins TRBV7-9 to TRBJ2-7; tentative D call: TRBD1 (6 bases). This CDR3 has 13 residues. With 9 bases removed from V and 4 bases from J, the gap between germline ends came to 16 bases. CDR1 and CDR2 (germline): SEHNR, FQNEAQ (reference sequence). The CDR3 DNA follows: TGTGCCAGTCGATCCGGGACATCATACGAGCAGTACTTC. Amino acids: CASRSGTSYEQYF.

The genes are TRBV11-2 and TRBJ1-5; unclear D gene. Trimming took 1 base from V and 5 from J, leaving 12 bases between them. Germline CDR1 and CDR2: SGHAT and FQNNGV. This CDR3 is built from 15 residues. CDR3 region: CASSLGGGFDQPQHF. The DNA of the CDR3 is TGTGCCAGCAGCTTAGGGGGAGGGTTCGATCAGCCCCAGCATTTT.

The DNA for the CDR3 is TGTGCCAGCAGCAAGACGGGGGGTCAGCCCCAGCATTTT. Translation: CASSKTGGQPQHF. The genes are TRBV7-6 and TRBJ1-5; D might be TRBD1 (5 bases). The V end was cut by 5 bases, the J end by 6 bases, with 11 bases between. Germline V lookup: CDR1 SGHVS, CDR2 FNYEAQ. This CDR3 is 13 amino acids long.

V is TRBV7-9 and J is TRBJ2-7; the D call may be TRBD1 or TRBD2 (5 bases each). V lost 1 base, J lost 2 bases, and 9 bases lay in between. CDR1 and CDR2 from the germline V gene are SEHNR and FQNEAQ (reference sequence). The CDR3 spans 14 residues. The CDR3 DNA is TGTGCCAGCAGCTTAGGGGGACGGCCCTACGAGCAGTACTTC. Its protein is CASSLGGRPYEQYF.

The V gene is TRBV11-3, the J gene TRBJ2-1; the D gene could be TRBD1 or TRBD2 (7 bases each). The CDR3 has 12 residues. V was shortened by 8 bases and J by 9 bases, with 14 bases between the two germline ends. Germline V CDR1 and CDR2: SGHNT, YENEEA. Here the CDR3 DNA reads TGTGCCAGCTCCGGGGAGGGGGCTGAGCAGTTCTTC. The encoded protein is CASSGEGAEQFF.